This T cell receptor (beta chain) was sequenced for a study of blood T cell repertoires in COVID-19. With 2 bases removed from V and 4 bases from J, the gap between germline ends came to 14 bases. Per the germline V gene, CDR1 is SQVTM and CDR2 is ANQGSEA. The CDR3 runs 14 residues. Original data processing: Cell counts per sample came from amplifying reference gene primers. Generated by immunoSEQ multiplex PCR, the TCRdb table keeps only in-frame clones and is missing some. V, J and clone size derive from that table, while D and trimming were established from the DNA sequence. The table has 96,000 or so clones, 90% seen once.

V gene TRBV29-1 combines with J gene TRBJ1-2; TRBD1 is a possible D gene (6 bases). The sequence derives from a man between 60 and 75 years old with acute or convalescent COVID-19. Sequenced: peripheral blood. CDR3 DNA: TGCAGCGTTGAATATCGCGGGGGCGGCTATGGCTACACCTTC. It translates to CSVEYRGGGYGYTF.